The clone carrying this T cell receptor beta chain appeared once. Antigen: not known. This entry comes from a study of OX40 agonist ivuxolimab in advanced cancers. Looking at the study overall: Patients were treated with ivuxolimab, an agonistic anti-OX40 (CD134) antibody. Three patients, one with hepatocellular carcinoma and two with cutaneous melanoma, achieved partial responses. Study-wide findings and caveats: Researchers report that CD8+ T cells had, on average, more expanded clones than CD4+.

People who had autoimmune disease history or systemic immunosuppression were excluded. TCRdb keeps only in-frame clones here, not all; method: immunoSEQ multiplex PCR. The data show some 80,000 clones, approximately 89% seen once. The clonotype originates from an adult with an advanced solid tumor such as melanoma, head and neck, liver or kidney cancer. The material sequenced was CD4+ or CD8+ T cells sorted from blood, taken in a trial of the OX40 agonist ivuxolimab.

The CDR3 nucleotides are TGTGCCATCAGTGAGGGGCCAAACACTGAAGCTTTCTTT. Amino acid sequence: CAISEGPNTEAFF. This sequence joins TRBV10-3 and TRBJ1-1; D gene unclear. Per the germline V gene, CDR1 is ENHRY and CDR2 is SYGVKD. This CDR3 has 13 residues. Trimming shortened V by 2 bases and J by 2 bases, and 6 bases separated the two germline ends.